This T cell receptor (beta chain) was identified in a study of shared clonotypes between healthy human individuals. In the case of this clone: The antigen is undetermined.

CDR3 size: 15 residues. Germline-derived CDR1 and CDR2 are MNHEY and SMNVEV (reference sequence). V was trimmed by 0 bases and J by 2 bases, leaving 8 bases between them. Study results and caveats: Non-shared clonotypes showed lower generation probabilities than clonotypes common to all four donors.

The method was immunoSEQ multiplex PCR; TCRdb's version includes in-frame clones alone and lacks a portion of them. The data show approximately 1.5 million clones, less than 99% seen once. The sequencing sample was made of naive CD4+ T cells sorted from blood. Subset defined: CD45RA+ positively selected. This chain joins TRBV27 and TRBJ2-4; D is uncertain. This clonotype was obtained from a man in his thirties or forties in good health. The CDR3 DNA reads as TGTGCCAGCAGTTTATCTACCCGACCCAAAAACATTCAGTACTTC. Protein product: CASSLSTRPKNIQYF.